The 11 T cell receptor beta chains given below trace back to one sample, sequenced in a study of cytomegalovirus exposure and HLA in healthy donors. Generated by immunoSEQ multiplex PCR, the TCRdb table keeps only in-frame clones and is missing some. The table records about 89,000 clones, almost 85% of them present only once. Material: PBMCs. These receptors all stem from a woman between 18 and 29 years old in good health and CMV-seropositive.

The table lists this clone with a count of one. The chain carries TRBV18 and TRBJ1-4; 7 bases line up with TRBD1. Looked up from germline, CDR1 is KGHSH and CDR2 is LQKENI. The length of the CDR3 is 13 residues. The trim removed 2 bases at V and 6 bases at J, leaving 0 bases unmatched. CDR3 protein: CASSPDRDEKLFF. DNA for the CDR3: TGTGCCAGCTCACCAGACAGGGATGAAAAACTGTTTTTT.

V is TRBV10-2 and J is TRBJ2-2, with TRBD2 identical over 14 bases. The germline V gene encodes CDR1 WSHSY and CDR2 SAAADI. This CDR3 has 17 residues. J lost 7 bases, V lost 4 bases, and 8 bases had no gene match. The DNA for the CDR3 is TGCGCCAGCAGTGGGGGACTAGCGGGGGCCGGGAACGGGGAGCTGTTTTTT. As protein: CASSGGLAGAGNGELFF.

This chain links TRBV6-5 with TRBJ2-5; D is possibly TRBD2 (6 bases). The CDR3 length is 14 residues. The germline V gene has CDR1 MNHEY and CDR2 SVGAGI. Trimming shortened V by 8 bases and J by 0 bases, and 13 bases separated the two germline ends. CDR3 region: CASGGKVYQETQYF. CDR3 nucleotides: TGTGCCAGCGGAGGGAAAGTGTACCAAGAGACCCAGTACTTC.

V usage is TRBV6-4 and J usage is TRBJ2-3; TRBD1 agrees at 10 bases. V lost 6 bases to trimming and J lost 4 bases; unmatched junction nucleotides: 10. This CDR3 contains 16 residues. In germline, CDR1 is MRHNA, CDR2 SNTAGT. In nucleotides, the CDR3 is TGTGCCAGCAGCCTCACGCCGGGACAGGGGTCAGATACGCAGTATTTT. Translation: CASSLTPGQGSDTQYF.

The gene calls are TRBV4-3 and TRBJ2-7; 7 bases align to TRBD2. The trim removed 4 bases at V and 4 bases at J, leaving 1 base unmatched. This CDR3 has 12 residues. CDR1 is LGHNA and CDR2 is YSLEER in the germline V gene. For the CDR3, the DNA is TGCGCCAGCAGCCCGGGGGGATACGAGCAGTACTTC. Protein: CASSPGGYEQYF.

This rearrangement joins TRBV29-1 to TRBJ2-1, with 9 bases that match TRBD1. This CDR3 contains 20 residues. Germline V lookup: CDR1 SQVTM, CDR2 ANQGSEA. Trimming cost V 0 bases and J 0 bases; bases outside gene matches: 15. CDR3 amino acids: CSVEDRFRGSTGGSYNEQFF. DNA of the CDR3: TGCAGCGTTGAAGACCGCTTTAGAGGGTCGACAGGGGGCTCCTACAATGAGCAGTTCTTC.

The chain employs TRBV27 and TRBJ2-3; TRBD2 might be the D (6 bases). The germline V and J ends were trimmed by 1 base and 5 bases, with 13 bases remaining between them. Germline values: CDR1 MNHEY, CDR2 SMNVEV (reference sequence). The length of the CDR3 is 15 residues. CDR3 DNA: TGTGCCAGCAGTTTATGGGCGGGGAAGGTAGATACGCAGTATTTT. Translation: CASSLWAGKVDTQYF.

The J gene is TRBJ2-7, the V gene TRBV11-2; no clear D. The germline V gene encodes CDR1 SGHAT and CDR2 FQNNGV. The CDR3 contains 12 residues. V lost 5 bases to trimming and J lost 5 bases, with 10 bases between them. The CDR3 is CASSPVLHEQYF. The DNA of the CDR3 is TGTGCCAGCAGCCCCGTTCTCCACGAGCAGTACTTC.

The count of this clone is one. CDR3 nucleotide sequence: TGTGCCAGCAGCTTGCTTCAGGGGGCGGGAGCTAATGAAAAACTGTTTTTT. This gives the protein CASSLLQGAGANEKLFF. V usage is TRBV5-6 and J usage is TRBJ1-4, with 8 positions matching TRBD1. Germline CDR1 reads SGHDT; CDR2 reads YYEEEE. This CDR3 region has 17 residues. The trim removed 1 base at V and 3 bases at J, leaving 8 bases unmatched. Together with reference TRBV5-6 and TRBJ1-4, the CDR3 gives the full variable domain: DAGVTQSPTHLIKTRGQQVTLRCSPKSGHDTVSWYQQALGQGPQFIFQYYEEEERQRGNFPDRFSGHQFPNYSSELNVNALLLGDSALYLCASSLLQGAGANEKLFFGSGTQLSVL.

J is TRBJ2-7 and V is TRBV5-6; D gene uncertain. Germline CDR1 SGHDT, CDR2 YYEEEE. The CDR3 loop spans 14 amino acids. V gave up 1 base and J gave up 4 bases, with 12 bases separating them. This CDR3 reads CASSLRIARYEQYF. CDR3 in DNA: TGTGCCAGCAGCTTGCGGATAGCAAGGTACGAGCAGTACTTC.

This clone was recorded a few times. V and J are TRBV28 and TRBJ1-1, with D possibly being TRBD1 (5 bases). The length of the CDR3 is 16 residues. Trimming shortened V by 3 bases and J by 1 base, and 15 bases separated the two germline ends. Germline V gene sequence: CDR1 MDHEN, CDR2 SYDVKM. The CDR3 bases are TGTGCCAGCAGTTTTTTCGGCAGGGCAGGGAACACTGAAGCTTTCTTT. Protein: CASSFFGRAGNTEAFF.